This entry lists 30 T cell receptor beta chains sequenced from one sample in a study of regulatory T cells in long-lasting Graves disease. As for time point: persistent/refractory GD, antithyroid drugs over 5 years with positive TRAb. Construction of the TCR library relied on RNA isolated from PBMCs. Arm-PCR of CDR3 regions with iRepertoire HTBI primers generated TCR beta libraries. TCRdb reprocessed the multiplex PCR reads with MiXCR, giving one entry per CDR3 protein. Among hundreds of thousands of distinct CDR3 sequences listed, roughly 21% were seen once. This sample comprised peripheral blood mononuclear cells (PBMCs), obtained when the disease was refractory, from a patient treated with antithyroid drugs. These receptors came from a female donor with Graves disease.

The gene calls are TRBV14 and TRBJ2-5; 12 bases fit TRBD2. Per germline, CDR1 SGHDN and CDR2 FVKESK. CDR3 size: 17 residues. With V trimmed by 0 bases and J by 3 bases, 5 bases remained unmatched. The CDR3 is CASSQDWRLAGEETQYF. The CDR3 DNA sequence: TGTGCCAGCAGCCAAGACTGGAGACTAGCGGGAGAAGAGACCCAGTACTTC.

This clonotype was observed at least ten times. The chain joins TRBV7-6 to TRBJ1-4; the match to TRBD1 covers 7 bases. Germline assignment: CDR1 SGHVS and CDR2 FNYEAQ. V trimming: 5 bases; J trimming: 5 bases; junction bases outside the gene matches: 11. The CDR3 loop spans 16 amino acids. Here the CDR3 reads CASSPGTGTANEKLFF. CDR3 nucleotide sequence: TGTGCCAGCAGCCCGGGGACCGGGACAGCGAATGAAAAACTGTTTTTT.

This chain uses TRBV19 with TRBJ1-1; 7 positions match TRBD1. CDR1 is LNHDA and CDR2 is SQIVND in the germline V gene (reference sequence). Trimming cost V 2 bases and J 6 bases; bases outside gene matches: 3. The CDR3 spans 13 residues. In nucleotides, the CDR3 is TGTGCCAGTAGTATAACGACAGGGCCTGAAGCTTTCTTT. As protein: CASSITTGPEAFF. The full variable domain, completed using reference TRBV19 and TRBJ1-1, is DGGITQSPKYLFRKEGQNVTLSCEQNLNHDAMYWYRQDPGQGLRLIYYSQIVNDFQKGDIAEGYSVSREKKESFPLTVTSAQKNPTAFYLCASSITTGPEAFFGQGTRLTVV.

The rearrangement joins TRBV27 to TRBJ2-3; D might be TRBD2 (5 bases). This CDR3 region has 16 residues. V lost 5 bases, J lost 1 base, and 16 bases lay in between. Germline loops: CDR1 MNHEY, CDR2 SMNVEV (reference sequence). This chain's CDR3 is CASSTRLSGGTDTQYF. The CDR3 DNA is TGTGCCAGCAGTACCAGACTATCTGGTGGCACAGATACGCAGTATTTT.

The chain couples TRBV12-3 or TRBV12-4 to TRBJ2-6; tentative D call: TRBD2 (5 bases). Deletions cut 5 bases from V and 2 bases from J, with 13 bases between. The CDR3 has 16 amino acids. Here the CDR3 DNA reads TGTGCCAGCAGTCACGCTCGGGAAGCTGGGGCCAACGTCCTGACTTTC. Residues: CASSHAREAGANVLTF.

This clonotype was counted only a few times. The CDR3 nucleotides read TGTGCCAGCAGTGCTAGGGCCGGGGAGCTGTTTTTT. Amino acid sequence: CASSARAGELFF. The V gene is TRBV25-1, the J gene TRBJ2-2; D uncertain. The CDR3 has 12 amino acids. Trimming left V 4 bases short and J 6 bases short, with 6 bases between. From germline, CDR1 is MGHDK and CDR2 SYGVNS.

J is TRBJ2-2 and V is TRBV28, with 7 bases lining up with TRBD1. After removal of 1 base from V and 6 bases from J, the junction contained 5 bases not matched to a gene. The germline V gene encodes CDR1 MDHEN and CDR2 SYDVKM. This CDR3 has 15 residues. CDR3 in amino acids: CASSLSPDRAGELFF. The CDR3 DNA is TGTGCCAGCAGTTTATCCCCCGACAGGGCCGGGGAGCTGTTTTTT.

This clonotype was counted only a few times. The chain couples TRBV3-1 to TRBJ2-5; D may correspond to TRBD1 or TRBD2 (5 bases each). CDR1 is LGHDT and CDR2 is YNNKEL in the germline V gene (reference sequence). The CDR3 is 15 residues long. V was shortened by 1 base and J by 7 bases, with 16 bases between the two germline ends. The CDR3 sequence: CASSQGGMALGTQYF. The DNA of the CDR3 is TGTGCCAGCAGCCAAGGGGGGATGGCATTGGGGACCCAGTACTTC.

Ten or more counts support this clonotype. The rearrangement uses TRBV12-3 or TRBV12-4 and TRBJ1-5; unclear D gene. V lost 8 bases and J 1 base, leaving 9 bases between the germline ends. The CDR3 is 13 residues long. CDR3 in DNA: TGTGCCAGCGGAGTTGAAAGCAATCAGCCCCAGCATTTT. Amino acid sequence: CASGVESNQPQHF.

This clonotype has ten or more counts. The chain carries TRBV7-9 and TRBJ2-5; D is unclear. The germline CDR1 and CDR2 sequences are SEHNR and FQNEAQ (reference sequence). The CDR3 length is 13 residues. V was trimmed by 3 bases and J by 4 bases, leaving 9 bases between them. The CDR3 is CASSFVFGETQYF. In DNA, the CDR3 is TGTGCCAGCAGCTTCGTTTTTGGAGAGACCCAGTACTTC.

This clonotype came up many times. This chain connects TRBV27 to TRBJ2-7; 9 bases are a match to TRBD1. Trimming removed 6 bases from V and 4 bases from J; junction bases left unmatched: 13. From germline, CDR1 is MNHEY and CDR2 SMNVEV (reference sequence). There are 16 residues in the CDR3. Here the CDR3 DNA reads TGTGCCAGCAGCCCCGGGCCGGGACAGGGAAGATACGAGCAGTACTTC. Residues: CASSPGPGQGRYEQYF.

Here the CDR3 DNA reads TGTGCCAGCAGCCTTACACAGGTGGAGGGCTACGAGCAGTACTTC. Protein: CASSLTQVEGYEQYF. The chain is built from TRBV7-2 and TRBJ2-5, with a weak D call TRBD2 (6 bases). The DNA matches TRBJ2-7 better at its end, which makes the J call doubtful. This CDR3 spans 15 amino acids. Per the germline V gene, CDR1 is SGHTA and CDR2 is FQGNSA.

In its sample, this clonotype was seen a few times. V is TRBV4-1 and J is TRBJ1-2; D is perhaps TRBD1 (6 bases). Trimming cost V 1 base and J 4 bases, with 19 bases left between them. Germline lookup yields CDR1 MGHRA and CDR2 YSYEKL. The CDR3 length is 17 residues. The CDR3 nucleotides read TGCGCCAGCAGCCAAGTTGGGGGGCCGACAGCGTTCTATGGCTACACCTTC. This sequence encodes CASSQVGGPTAFYGYTF.

This clonotype was found many times. The rearrangement links TRBV2 to TRBJ2-7; perhaps TRBD1 as D (5 bases). This CDR3 has 15 residues. V lost 5 bases, J lost 0 bases, and 14 bases lay in between. Germline V lookup: CDR1 SNHLY, CDR2 FYNNEI. The CDR3 DNA sequence: TGTGCCAGCAGTCCAAGGGGCATCACCTCCTACGAGCAGTACTTC. Translating it yields CASSPRGITSYEQYF.

This clonotype was counted ten times or more. This chain links TRBV27 with TRBJ1-6; 7 bases align to TRBD1. Germline-derived CDR1 and CDR2 are MNHEY and SMNVEV (reference sequence). This CDR3 spans 16 amino acids. Unmatched junction bases numbered 9, after V lost 3 bases and J lost 7 bases. For the CDR3, the DNA is TGTGCCAGCAGTTTTTCTCAGGAGGGGGCGAATTCACCCCTCCACTTT. Translation: CASSFSQEGANSPLHF.

This clonotype came up many times. This chain uses TRBV27 with TRBJ2-2; 10 bases agree with TRBD1. This CDR3 spans 15 amino acids. After removal of 4 bases from V and 6 bases from J, the junction contained 5 bases not matched to a gene. CDR1 is MNHEY, CDR2 SMNVEV, per germline (reference sequence). The chain's CDR3 is CASSSGTGVPGELFF. CDR3 nucleotides: TGTGCCAGCAGTTCCGGGACAGGGGTCCCCGGGGAGCTGTTTTTT.

Many counts were recorded for this clonotype. The CDR3 nucleotides are TGTGCCAGCATCTCTCAGGGGCTCATGAACACTGAAGCTTTCTTT. This codes for CASISQGLMNTEAFF. The rearrangement links TRBV28 to TRBJ1-1; TRBD1 might be the D (6 bases). V lost 7 bases, J lost 0 bases, and 15 bases lay in between. Germline CDR1 MDHEN, CDR2 SYDVKM. The CDR3 loop spans 15 amino acids.

This clonotype has a count of ten or more. This chain uses TRBV6-1 with TRBJ2-7, with TRBD1 identical over 10 bases. Per the germline V gene, CDR1 is MNHNS and CDR2 is SASEGT. This CDR3 has 15 residues. The J segment lost 1 base and the V segment lost 6 bases, leaving 6 bases of the junction unmatched. The CDR3 coding sequence is TGTGCCAGCAGGCCCGGGACAGGGGTTTCCTACGAGCAGTACTTC. It codes for CASRPGTGVSYEQYF.

This clonotype has at least ten counts. The rearrangement uses TRBV7-8 and TRBJ2-6; 7 bases are shared with TRBD1. There are 15 residues in the CDR3. CDR1 SGHVS and CDR2 FQNEAQ come from the germline V gene. The ends lost 6 bases at V and 4 bases at J; junction bases unmatched: 6. This CDR3 is CASRTTGRGANVLTF. CDR3 nucleotide sequence: TGTGCCAGCAGGACGACAGGGCGAGGGGCCAACGTCCTGACTTTC.

The table lists this clonotype with many counts. This chain connects TRBV3-1 to TRBJ1-1; D is possibly TRBD1 (6 bases). CDR3 length equals 14 residues. Trimming removed 0 bases at V and 1 base at J, with 6 bases between. Germline values: CDR1 LGHDT, CDR2 YNNKEL (reference sequence). CDR3 sequence reads: CASSQEDRNTEAFF. The DNA of the CDR3 is TGTGCCAGCAGCCAAGAGGACAGGAACACTGAAGCTTTCTTT.

The chain is built from TRBV6-1 and TRBJ2-2, with D perhaps TRBD1 or TRBD2 (6 bases each). The CDR3 length is 18 residues. Germline V gives CDR1 MNHNS, CDR2 SASEGT. Between the trimmed V and J ends, which lost 2 bases and 7 bases, there was a span of 23 bases. In nucleotides, the CDR3 is TGTGCCAGCAGTGAATCCTCCTGGCAAGGGGGGCCGGGCGGGGAGCTGTTTTTT. Its translation is CASSESSWQGGPGGELFF.

This clonotype was detected ten times or more. This chain links TRBV11-2 with TRBJ1-1, with unresolved D. CDR1 is SGHAT, CDR2 FQNNGV, per germline. This CDR3 comprises 11 residues. V was pared by 5 bases and J by 6 bases, with 7 bases between. CDR3 loop: CASSLSPEAFF. The CDR3 nucleotides read TGTGCCAGCAGCCTGAGCCCTGAAGCTTTCTTT.

The J gene is TRBJ1-1, the V gene TRBV6-2 or TRBV6-3; TRBD1 aligns across 8 bases. Germline V gene data show CDR1 as MNHEY and CDR2 as SVGEGT. The CDR3 spans 16 residues. Losses at the gene ends were 2 bases for V and 4 bases for J; bases not matched to a gene: 9. CDR3 loop: CASSYDQGTGSTEAFF. CDR3 bases: TGTGCCAGCAGTTACGACCAGGGGACAGGAAGCACTGAAGCTTTCTTT.

This clonotype was observed many times. The genes are TRBV7-9 and TRBJ2-5; 10 bases line up with TRBD2. J gave up 4 bases and V 2 bases, and 4 bases lay outside the gene matches. Germline V gives CDR1 SEHNR, CDR2 FQNEAQ (reference sequence). CDR3 size: 15 residues. CDR3 region: CASSLIAGGSETQYF. Here the CDR3 DNA reads TGTGCCAGCAGCTTAATAGCGGGAGGATCAGAGACCCAGTACTTC.

This clonotype has only a few counts. This rearrangement joins TRBV29-1 to TRBJ2-7; 11 nucleotides line up with TRBD2. Germline loops: CDR1 SQVTM, CDR2 ANQGSEA. The CDR3 length is 13 residues. Unmatched junction bases numbered 4, after V lost 6 bases and J lost 3 bases. The CDR3, as DNA: TGCAGCGTCCATACTAGCGGGAGCTACGAGCAGTACTTC. Protein: CSVHTSGSYEQYF.

This clonotype was seen at least ten times. The J gene is TRBJ1-1, the V gene TRBV7-8; TRBD1 is a possible D gene (5 bases). CDR3 size: 13 residues. V lost 6 bases, J lost 1 base, and 9 bases lay in between. CDR1 is SGHVS and CDR2 is FQNEAQ in the germline V gene. DNA for the CDR3: TGTGCCAGCAGGCTGGGGACGAACACTGAAGCTTTCTTT. Protein product: CASRLGTNTEAFF.

This clonotype was seen repeatedly, ten times or more. This chain links TRBV28 with TRBJ1-5, with D unclear. Germline lookup yields CDR1 MDHEN and CDR2 SYDVKM. V lost 8 bases, J lost 5 bases, and 13 bases lay in between. The CDR3 sequence is 13 residues long. The CDR3 DNA reads TGTGCCAGCGTCGAACCGATAGATCAGCCCCAGCATTTT. This gives the protein CASVEPIDQPQHF.

This clonotype was recorded at least ten times. The chain uses TRBV6-5 and TRBJ2-4, with 13 positions matching TRBD2. J gave up 4 bases and V 2 bases, and 20 bases lay outside the gene matches. The CDR3 has 22 residues. Germline CDR1 reads MNHEY; CDR2 reads SVGAGI. The CDR3, as DNA: TGTGCCAGCAGTTACCCTGCAGCACTAGCGGGAGGGCTCTCGCCTCTGAAAAACATTCAGTACTTC. Protein product: CASSYPAALAGGLSPLKNIQYF.

This clonotype was counted only a few times. This may come from a read error, since a much larger clone is one base off. The rearrangement joins TRBV6-5 to TRBJ1-6, with D unclear. The CDR3 has 12 residues. The germline CDR1 and CDR2 sequences are MNHEY and SVGAGI. V was pared by 4 bases and J by 5 bases, with 3 bases between. Here the CDR3 DNA reads TGTGCCAGCAGTTCACATAATTCACCCCTCCACTTT. Protein: CASSSHNSPLHF.

This chain links TRBV19 with TRBJ2-1; no clear D. The germline V gene encodes CDR1 LNHDA and CDR2 SQIVND (reference sequence). The CDR3 length is 13 residues. V was cut by 6 bases and J by 8 bases, with 14 bases left in between. The CDR3 loop is CASSLIQWDEQFF. CDR3 nucleotides: TGTGCCAGTAGCCTAATTCAATGGGATGAGCAGTTCTTC.